A single sample gave rise to the 21 T cell receptor beta chains below, sequenced in a study of molecular identifiers for immune sequencing clone quantification. TCRdb processed the PCR reads anew with MiXCR; each CDR3 protein has one entry. The sample contains 400,000 to 600,000 distinct CDR3 sequences, 25% of which appear only once. Specimen: naive CD8+ T cells from blood, with Jurkat cell RNA spiked in. Subset specified: FACS-sorted CD8+CD4-CCR7+CD45RA+ naive T cells. These TCRs come from a human donor in good health. Some libraries in this study had Jurkat cell RNA spiked in.

The sample holds a few counts of this clonotype. The chain employs TRBV18 and TRBJ1-1; D not certain. Germline V gives CDR1 KGHSH, CDR2 LQKENI. The V end was cut by 3 bases, the J end by 7 bases, with 12 bases between. The CDR3 has 13 amino acids. The CDR3, as DNA: TGTGCCAGCTCACCGCCAGAACCAATTGAAGCTTTCTTT. Translating it yields CASSPPEPIEAFF. The full variable domain, its missing parts supplied by reference TRBV18 and TRBJ1-1, is NAGVMQNPRHLVRRRGQEARLRCSPMKGHSHVYWYRQLPEEGLKFMVYLQKENIIDESGMPKERFSAEFPKEGPSILRIQQVVRGDSAAYFCASSPPEPIEAFFGQGTRLTVV.

The rearrangement joins TRBV12-5 to TRBJ1-2; unclear D gene. The CDR3 length is 13 residues. V was trimmed by 4 bases and J by 1 base, leaving 7 bases between them. Germline loops: CDR1 LGHNT, CDR2 FRNRAP. The CDR3 DNA reads as TGTGCTAGTGGTTCGTTTTATAACTATGGCTACACCTTC. Protein product: CASGSFYNYGYTF.

On this clonotype itself: A much larger clone lies a single base off, so this may be a read error. The chain recombines TRBV6-2 or TRBV6-3 with TRBJ1-2; D is possibly TRBD1 (6 bases). CDR3 length: 13 amino acids. V was shortened by 4 bases and J by 2 bases, with 8 bases between the two germline ends. Germline CDR1 reads MNHEY; CDR2 reads SVGEGT. CDR3 in amino acids: CASSFQGNYGYTF. CDR3 nucleotides: TGTGCCAGCAGTTTCCAGGGGAACTATGGCTACACCTTC.

In its sample, this clonotype was seen a few times. V is TRBV3-1 and J is TRBJ2-4; D may be TRBD1 (6 bases). V shed 1 base and J shed 3 bases, with 10 bases lying between them. Germline loops: CDR1 LGHDT, CDR2 YNNKEL (reference sequence). The CDR3 loop spans 15 amino acids. The CDR3 DNA follows: TGTGCCAGCAGCCAAGGTTCGGACAGCAAAAACATTCAGTACTTC. Translation: CASSQGSDSKNIQYF.

This chain links TRBV20-1 with TRBJ2-1, with 9 bases fitting TRBD1. Germline CDR1 reads DFQATT; CDR2 reads SNEGSKA (reference sequence). V was pared by 6 bases and J by 2 bases, with 8 bases of the junction left unmatched. There are 15 residues in the CDR3. For the CDR3, the DNA is TGCAGTGCAAAGGCCACAGGGGGCCCCTACAATGAGCAGTTCTTC. It translates to CSAKATGGPYNEQFF.

This clonotype was recorded at least ten times. The CDR3 here is CAWSNPGQVADTQYF. The CDR3 bases are TGTGCCTGGAGCAACCCGGGACAAGTCGCAGATACGCAGTATTTT. The chain joins TRBV30 to TRBJ2-3, with a possible D match to TRBD1 (6 bases). CDR1 is GTSNPN, CDR2 SVGIG, per germline (reference sequence). The CDR3 is 15 amino acids. V dropped 3 bases and J dropped 4 bases, with 17 bases sitting between them.

This clonotype was counted many times. The gene calls are TRBV7-2 and TRBJ2-1, with 10 positions matching TRBD2. The CDR3 loop spans 17 amino acids. The ends lost 4 bases at V and 5 bases at J; junction bases unmatched: 11. Germline V gives CDR1 SGHTA, CDR2 FQGNSA. CDR3 sequence reads: CASSSHPTSGINNEQFF. The CDR3 nucleotides read TGTGCCAGCAGCTCGCACCCTACTAGCGGGATCAACAATGAGCAGTTCTTC.

This clonotype was seen a few times. The genes are TRBV4-1 and TRBJ1-1; TRBD1 is a possible D gene (5 bases). V shed 5 bases and J shed 4 bases, with 17 bases lying between them. The length of the CDR3 is 15 residues. In germline, CDR1 is MGHRA, CDR2 YSYEKL. CDR3 sequence reads: CASSSTAGGGTEAFF. CDR3 DNA sequence: TGCGCCAGCAGCTCAACCGCTGGGGGAGGCACTGAAGCTTTCTTT.

Only a few counts were recorded for this clonotype. The gene calls are TRBV13 and TRBJ2-1; no clear D gene. V was shortened by 4 bases and J by 5 bases, with 9 bases between the two germline ends. The length of the CDR3 is 13 residues. Germline lookup yields CDR1 PRHDT and CDR2 FYEKMQ (reference sequence). The CDR3 DNA reads as TGTGCCAGCAGCTACGGACCAAACAATGAGCAGTTCTTC. This codes for CASSYGPNNEQFF.

This clonotype appeared a few times. V usage is TRBV5-6 and J usage is TRBJ1-1; 9 bases fit TRBD1. The germline CDR1 and CDR2 sequences are SGHDT and YYEEEE. The CDR3 runs 15 residues. V lost 7 bases and J lost 5; bases outside the gene matches: 12. CDR3 protein: CASALGDRGLTEAFF. The DNA for the CDR3 is TGTGCCAGCGCCTTGGGAGACAGGGGGTTAACTGAAGCTTTCTTT.

In regard to this clonotype: A much larger clone sits a single nucleotide away, making a read error possible. The chain combines TRBV9 with TRBJ2-6; D is perhaps TRBD1 or TRBD2 (5 bases each). From germline, CDR1 is SGDLS and CDR2 YYNGEE. Trimming removed 0 bases from V and 12 bases from J, with 19 bases in between. The CDR3 is 16 residues long. CDR3 region: CASSVATFGASSVLTF. Here the CDR3 DNA reads TGTGCCAGCAGCGTAGCTACGTTCGGGGCTTCGTCCGTCCTGACTTTC.

In its sample, this clonotype was seen once. One base separates it from a far larger clone, so it is likely a read error. The rearrangement uses TRBV5-3 and TRBJ2-7; D unresolved. TRBV5-3 belongs to the ORF category, with a function that is uncertain. This CDR3 is 12 amino acids long. Trimming stripped 10 bases from V and 2 bases from J, with 13 bases between. Here the CDR3 DNA reads TGTGCCGGCAGCTTCGGCGCCTACGAGCAGTACTTC. As protein: CAGSFGAYEQYF.

The sample holds a few counts of this clonotype. V gene TRBV6-5 combines with J gene TRBJ2-3; TRBD2 matches 8 bases. J lost 6 bases, V lost 2 bases, and 4 bases had no gene match. This CDR3 has 14 amino acids. Germline assignment: CDR1 MNHEY and CDR2 SVGAGI. In DNA, the CDR3 is TGTGCCAGCAGTTACGGACTAGCTTCCGATACGCAGTATTTT. Protein product: CASSYGLASDTQYF.

At least ten counts were recorded for this clonotype. The V call is TRBV12-3 or TRBV12-4, the J call TRBJ1-1; D gene ambiguous. There are 12 residues in the CDR3. Trimming stripped 5 bases from V and 4 bases from J, with 8 bases between. The DNA for the CDR3 is TGTGCCAGCAGTCGGGCTGGCACTGAAGCTTTCTTT. This translates into CASSRAGTEAFF.

This clonotype appeared many times. This chain links TRBV7-9 with TRBJ1-4, with 9 bases lining up with TRBD1. J was trimmed by 2 bases and V by 5 bases; bases with no gene match: 9. Germline V gene data show CDR1 as SEHNR and CDR2 as FQNEAQ (reference sequence). This CDR3 comprises 17 residues. The CDR3 here is CASSAGQGRATNEKLFF. In nucleotides, the CDR3 is TGTGCCAGCAGCGCTGGACAGGGGAGAGCGACTAATGAAAAACTGTTTTTT.

This clonotype has at least ten counts. The chain combines TRBV15 with TRBJ2-3; D is ambiguous. From germline, CDR1 is LNHNV and CDR2 YYDKDF (reference sequence). The CDR3 is 15 residues long. V was cut by 1 base and J by 2 bases, with 10 bases left in between. This CDR3 is CATSRVGALTDTQYF. CDR3 bases: TGTGCCACCAGCAGAGTAGGAGCTCTCACAGATACGCAGTATTTT.

This clonotype was picked up a small number of times. V is TRBV7-9 and J is TRBJ2-7; TRBD2 matches 13 bases. CDR1 is SEHNR and CDR2 is FQNEAQ in the germline V gene (reference sequence). Trimming took 6 bases from V and 1 from J; bases not matched to a gene: 6. This CDR3 has 16 amino acids. The CDR3 protein is CASRTSGGAYSYEQYF. The CDR3 nucleotides are TGTGCCAGCAGAACTAGCGGGGGGGCCTATTCCTACGAGCAGTACTTC.

This clonotype appeared a few times. The V call is TRBV13, the J call TRBJ1-6; D call uncertain. There are 17 residues in the CDR3. V shed 2 bases and J shed 10 bases, with 21 bases lying between them. Germline V gene data show CDR1 as PRHDT and CDR2 as FYEKMQ (reference sequence). CDR3 nucleotides: TGTGCCAGCAGCTTAAGCCCCATACCAGGAGAGAGATCACCCCTCCACTTT. Encoded protein: CASSLSPIPGERSPLHF.

In its sample, this clonotype was seen many times. This chain links TRBV6-6 with TRBJ1-5; tentative D call: TRBD1 (5 bases). Trimming took 2 bases from V and 2 from J, leaving 13 bases between them. CDR1 is MNHNY, CDR2 SVGAGI, per germline (reference sequence). This CDR3 spans 16 amino acids. The CDR3 here is CASSYTIGRGNQPQHF. As DNA, the CDR3 is TGTGCCAGCAGTTACACAATTGGCAGGGGCAATCAGCCCCAGCATTTT.

The CDR3 DNA follows: TGTGCCAGCAGTCATAGCGGGGGTCGCTACGAGCAGTACTTC. Amino acid sequence: CASSHSGGRYEQYF. This chain uses TRBV6-2 or TRBV6-3 with TRBJ2-7; the match to TRBD2 covers 9 bases. Germline V gene lookup returns CDR1 MNHEY and CDR2 SVGEGT. Trimming took 5 bases from V and 3 from J; bases not matched to a gene: 5. The CDR3 extends over 14 amino acids.

The table lists this clonotype with many counts. The genes are TRBV28 and TRBJ2-7; D is unresolved. The V and J ends lost 2 bases and 2 bases respectively, with 16 bases between them. CDR1 is MDHEN and CDR2 is SYDVKM in the germline V gene. CDR3 length: 16 residues. CDR3 nucleotides: TGTGCCAGCAGTTTAGTCCGGACCAATACCCCCTACGAGCAGTACTTC. Amino acid sequence: CASSLVRTNTPYEQYF. Using reference TRBV28 and TRBJ2-7 for the parts outside the CDR3, the full variable domain is DVKVTQSSRYLVKRTGEKVFLECVQDMDHENMFWYRQDPGLGLRLIYFSYDVKMKEKGDIPEGYSVSREKKERFSLILESASTNQTSMYLCASSLVRTNTPYEQYFGPGTRLTVT.